What follows are 8 T cell receptor beta chains derived from one specimen sequenced in a study of blood T cell repertoires in COVID-19 (dated by TCRdb to 2019 to 2021). The library came from the immunoSEQ multiplex PCR assay. Imported from immuneACCESS, the table was reduced by TCRdb to in-frame sequences with V and J called. These copies leave out some clones; in studies compared against another copy, an unresolved V gene accounts for under half, and the cause of the remainder is not known. Counted in this sample were around 28,000 clones; around 88% of them appeared once. About a sixth of the sample is in the top ten clones. The sequenced sample consisted of peripheral blood. Every receptor here comes from a human donor in a cohort sampled during active COVID-19.

The chain carries TRBV7-8 and TRBJ1-6; no definite D call. This CDR3 contains 19 residues. V was shortened by 2 bases and J by 0 bases, with 17 bases between the two germline ends. In germline, CDR1 is SGHVS, CDR2 FQNEAQ. The CDR3 is CASSLYLWPGSSYNSPLHF. The CDR3 DNA follows: TGTGCCAGCAGCTTATATCTATGGCCGGGGAGCTCCTATAATTCACCCCTCCACTTT.

The V call is TRBV6-4, the J call TRBJ2-2; 7 bases are a match to TRBD1. V was clipped by 0 bases and J by 14 bases; unmatched bases: 9. This CDR3 region has 14 residues. Germline assignment: CDR1 MRHNA and CDR2 SNTAGT. CDR3 DNA: TGTGCCAGCAGTGACTCGAAACAGGGGAATCTTCTGTTTTTT. This codes for CASSDSKQGNLLFF.

This chain uses TRBV5-1 with TRBJ2-1, with 9 bases fitting TRBD2. Trimming took 2 bases from V and 4 from J; bases not matched to a gene: 4. This CDR3 contains 15 residues. Germline V gene data show CDR1 as SGHRS and CDR2 as YFSETQ. This CDR3 reads CASSLQAGGYNEQFF. CDR3 nucleotides: TGCGCCAGCAGCTTACAAGCGGGGGGTTACAATGAGCAGTTCTTC.

The chain recombines TRBV4-2 with TRBJ2-7, with 9 bases aligning to TRBD2. CDR1 LGHNA and CDR2 YNFKEQ come from the germline V gene. Losses at the gene ends were 0 bases for V and 4 bases for J; bases not matched to a gene: 4. This CDR3 comprises 15 residues. The chain's CDR3 is CASSQDPSGVYEQYF. The DNA for the CDR3 is TGTGCCAGCAGCCAAGATCCTAGCGGGGTTTACGAGCAGTACTTC.

The rearrangement uses TRBV7-7 and TRBJ2-1, with 9 bases identical to TRBD2. Germline loops: CDR1 SSHAT, CDR2 FNYEAQ (reference sequence). The CDR3 is 15 amino acids. After removal of 5 bases from V and 8 bases from J, the junction contained 10 bases not matched to a gene. The CDR3 bases are TGTGCCAGCAGCCCCGCCGCGGGAGGGTTCGATGAGCAGTTCTTC. Residues: CASSPAAGGFDEQFF.

The chain uses TRBV20-1 and TRBJ2-7; D call uncertain. Germline V gene sequence: CDR1 DFQATT, CDR2 SNEGSKA (reference sequence). The CDR3 totals 10 residues. The V gene lost 0 bases and the J gene lost 5 bases, with 2 bases spanning the gap. CDR3 nucleotides: TGCAGTGCTAGAGACGACGAGCAGTACTTC. It translates to CSARDDEQYF.

The chain carries TRBV28 and TRBJ2-7, with D perhaps TRBD1 (6 bases). This CDR3 has 16 residues. V was shortened by 5 bases and J by 2 bases, with 19 bases between the two germline ends. Looked up from germline, CDR1 is MDHEN and CDR2 is SYDVKM. The CDR3 reads CASSIEGGRDTYEQYF. The DNA of the CDR3 is TGTGCCAGCAGTATCGAAGGGGGAAGGGACACCTACGAGCAGTACTTC.

This clone has just a few counts. The chain combines TRBV5-4 with TRBJ2-5, with 11 bases identical to TRBD2. V lost 2 bases to trimming and J lost 3 bases; unmatched junction nucleotides: 3. Germline values: CDR1 SGHNT, CDR2 YYREEE (reference sequence). The CDR3 contains 15 residues. The CDR3 loop reads CASSLKLAGEETQYF. The CDR3 DNA sequence: TGTGCCAGCAGCTTAAAACTAGCGGGGGAAGAGACCCAGTACTTC. Looking up the rest from reference TRBV5-4 and TRBJ2-5 gives the full variable domain: ETGVTQSPTHLIKTRGQQVTLRCSSQSGHNTVSWYQQALGQGPQFIFQYYREEENGRGNFPPRFSGLQFPNYSSELNVNALELDDSALYLCASSLKLAGEETQYFGPGTRLLVL.